This T cell receptor (beta chain) was documented in a study of OX40 agonist ivuxolimab in advanced cancers. Study-wide context: The diagnoses of dose-escalation patients were hepatocellular carcinoma, melanoma, renal cell or head and neck cancer. Earlier treatment with anti-PD-1, anti-PD-L1 or anti-CTLA-4 was permitted, and approximately 38% had received some.

Per the germline V gene, CDR1 is KGHSH and CDR2 is LQKENI. The V end was cut by 1 base, the J end by 2 bases, with 12 bases between. The CDR3 contains 17 residues. Method: immunoSEQ multiplex PCR; TCRdb's copy keeps in-frame clones and lacks some. The sample lists 45,000 to 50,000 clones, around 90% occurring once. Comments on this clone: Its antigen is still unknown.

Overall study results and limits: The study found among the lowest clonal expansion in partial responders at 0.1-3.0 mg/kg.

The TCR originated in an adult with an advanced solid tumor such as melanoma, head and neck, liver or kidney cancer. V and J are TRBV18 and TRBJ2-6; D is unclear. This specimen was CD4+ or CD8+ T cells sorted from blood, taken in a trial of the OX40 agonist ivuxolimab. This CDR3 reads CASSPLPLSPGANVLTF. As DNA, the CDR3 is TGTGCCAGCTCACCACTTCCCTTGAGTCCTGGGGCCAACGTCCTGACTTTC.